A selection of T cell receptor beta chains follows, all from one sample in a study of blood T cell repertoires in COVID-19. Generated by immunoSEQ multiplex PCR, the TCRdb table keeps only in-frame clones and is missing some. The repertoire includes about 480,000 clones, 88% of them detected once, and about 1.7% sits in the top ten. Sequencing was performed on PBMCs or T cells enriched from blood (not recorded which). These receptors came from a woman between 40 and 50 years old who had recovered from COVID-19. Both conserved end residues are part of each CDR3. The order of the fields is J gene, V gene, D gene, CDR3 DNA, CDR3 protein. D genes are given only for firm matches.

TRBJ2-2,TRBV7-6,TRBD2,TGTGCCAGCAGCTTAGTCCCGGGACTAGCGGGAGGGTTCACCGGGGAGCTGTTTTTT,CASSLVPGLAGGFTGELFF
TRBJ1-1,TRBV7-8,-,TGTGCCAGCAGCTTATCACAGGTTATGAACACTGAAGCTTTCTTT,CASSLSQVMNTEAFF
TRBJ2-7,TRBV9,TRBD2,TGTGCCAGCAGCGTCGGCCCTAGCGGGAGGGCCTTTGAGCAGTACTTC,CASSVGPSGRAFEQYF
TRBJ2-2,TRBV4-3,TRBD1,TGCGCCAGCAGCCCAGGGGGCGGGACCGGGGAGCTGTTTTTT,CASSPGGGTGELFF
TRBJ1-1,TRBV2,-,TGTGCCAGCAGTGGTCCCCCGGGGGTTACTTTCTTT,CASSGPPGVTFF
TRBJ2-1,TRBV29-1,TRBD2,TGCAGCGTTGAAAGCGGGAGGGCCTCTGAGCAGTTCTTC,CSVESGRASEQFF
TRBJ1-4,TRBV18,TRBD1,TGTGCCAGCTCACCGCGGCTGGAAGGGGGCATGGGTAATGAAAAACTGTTTTTT,CASSPRLEGGMGNEKLFF
TRBJ1-1,TRBV10-3,-,TGTGCCATCAGCCAGGGCGTGAACACTGAAGCTTTCTTT,CAISQGVNTEAFF
TRBJ1-3,TRBV7-2,-,TGTGCCAGCAGCCCACGTCCACAGGGTGTTGGAAACACCATATATTTT,CASSPRPQGVGNTIYF
TRBJ1-4,TRBV9,-,TGTGCCAGCAGCGTAGGGAGCAGGGGCAATGAAAAACTGTTTTTT,CASSVGSRGNEKLFF
TRBJ2-7,TRBV13,TRBD1,TGTGCCAGCAGCAATGGACAGGGGACGTACGAGCAGTACTTC,CASSNGQGTYEQYF
TRBJ2-2,TRBV9,TRBD1,TGTGCCAGCAGCGCAGGACAGGGGAACACCGGGGAGCTGTTTTTT,CASSAGQGNTGELFF
TRBJ1-1,TRBV20-1,-,TGCAGTGCTAGAAGCCGCACTGAAGCTTTCTTT,CSARSRTEAFF
TRBJ1-6,TRBV28,TRBD1,TGTGCCAGCAGTTCACTTGGGACAGGGGTCATCGGGCCCTACGATTCACCCCTCCACTTT,CASSSLGTGVIGPYDSPLHF
TRBJ1-2,TRBV24-1,-,TGTGCCACCAGTGATTTGGGCGGGACCTTTGGCTACACCTTC,CATSDLGGTFGYTF